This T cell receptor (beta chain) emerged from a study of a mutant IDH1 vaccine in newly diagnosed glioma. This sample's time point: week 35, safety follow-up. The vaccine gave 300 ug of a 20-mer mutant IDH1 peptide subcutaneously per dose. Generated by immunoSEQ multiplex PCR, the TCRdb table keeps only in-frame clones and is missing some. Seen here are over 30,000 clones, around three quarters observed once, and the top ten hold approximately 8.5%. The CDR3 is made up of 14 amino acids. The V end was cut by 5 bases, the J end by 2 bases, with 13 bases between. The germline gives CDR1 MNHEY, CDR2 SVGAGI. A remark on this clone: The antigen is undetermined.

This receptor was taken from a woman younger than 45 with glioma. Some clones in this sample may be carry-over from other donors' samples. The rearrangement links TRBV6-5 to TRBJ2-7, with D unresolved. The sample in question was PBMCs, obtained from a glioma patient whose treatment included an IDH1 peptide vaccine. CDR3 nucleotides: TGTGCCAGCAGTGTACCGACGGCGCCCTACGAGCAGTACTTC. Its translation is CASSVPTAPYEQYF.